This T cell receptor beta chain is from a study of memory CD4+ T cells and cytomegalovirus serostatus. Overall study: Healthy Belgian adult donors included several CMV-positive and around 25 CMV-negative people.

Using immunoSEQ multiplex PCR, the repertoire was profiled, and TCRdb retains in-frame clones only, with some absent. The repertoire holds over 35,000 clones, with around four fifths as singletons. Single viable CD3+CD4+CD8-CD45RO+ cells were sorted as the memory CD4+ T cells. General observations from the study: The CMV-associated TCR signature appears largely within the CD4+ memory repertoire. Each of approximately 73 CMV-associated TCRbeta sequences occurred in one to five individuals.

The CDR3 is 17 amino acids. V lost 1 base, J lost 15 bases, and 27 bases lay in between. From germline, CDR1 is SNHLY and CDR2 FYNNEI. As regards this clone: Its antigen is undetermined.

The receptor's source is an adult in good health and CMV-seronegative. Sequencing input: memory CD4+ T cells from blood. This chain links TRBV2 with TRBJ1-4; D may be TRBD1 (6 bases). CDR3 bases: TGTGCCAGCAGTGAAGACCGAAGGACAGCTCCCTACGGAAGGTTGTTTTTT. As protein: CASSEDRRTAPYGRLFF.